This TCR beta chain was identified during a study of shared clonotypes between healthy human individuals. Study-wide background: The plates for each donor numbered three CD4 naive, three CD4 memory, two CD8 naive and one CD8 memory. The study's findings and limits: Relative to their counterparts shared across all four donors, non-shared clonotypes exhibited diminished generation probabilities.

Comments on this clone: Its target is unknown.

CDR3 size: 18 residues. Germline V gene lookup returns CDR1 KGHSY and CDR2 FQNENV. Deletions cut 2 bases from V and 0 bases from J, with 14 bases between. Sequencing was at deep level. Assay used: immunoSEQ multiplex PCR; TCRdb lists only in-frame clones, some missing. The sample consists of around 1.1 million clones, 60% to 85% of them appearing once. Sequencing used memory CD4+ T cells from PBMCs. Described subset: CD45RA-negative fraction. V usage is TRBV16 and J usage is TRBJ2-6; no definite D call. This receptor was identified in a man between 18 and 29 years old in good health. Some clones in this sample may be carry-over from other donors' samples. CDR3 loop: CASSQGIGAHSGANVLTF. CDR3 bases: TGTGCCAGCAGCCAAGGGATAGGAGCTCACTCTGGGGCCAACGTCCTGACTTTC.